This T cell receptor (beta chain) was obtained from a study of identical twins. Points from the study as a whole: Conclusions leaned on cross-sectional statistical analysis and did not track the same donors over time.

Looked up from germline, CDR1 is SQVTM and CDR2 is ANQGSEA. The V segment lost 4 bases and the J segment 9 bases; nucleotides outside the gene matches: 13. The CDR3 covers 15 residues. This clonotype was seen repeatedly, ten times or more. No antigen is known for it. TCRdb passed the 5' RACE reads through MiXCR, listing each CDR3 protein once. The sample contains roughly 230,000 distinct CDR3 sequences, roughly 8.7% of which appear only once. The sample was also reused in another study, on yellow fever vaccine responses in identical twins. From that paper: It has been reported that, in twins, the vaccine T cell response seemed partly convergent and partly personalized.

The sample was CD8+ T cells sorted from blood. This clonotype was sampled from a woman under 30 in good health. The gene calls are TRBV29-1 and TRBJ2-1; 9 bases fit TRBD2. This CDR3 reads CSVVGDGGGATEQFF. CDR3 bases: TGCAGCGTTGTGGGGGACGGCGGGGGGGCCACTGAGCAGTTCTTC.